This T cell receptor (beta chain) stems from a study of spatial heterogeneity in lung cancer. Study in general: For tumor regions, TCR transcript counts showed a strong correlation with a T cell module score derived from matched bulk RNA-seq. Findings and limits, study-wide: Tumor mutation count correlated with how many alpha and beta TCRs expanded intratumorally.

Between the trimmed V and J ends, which lost 1 base and 2 bases, there was a span of 9 bases. The CDR3 runs to 15 residues. Per germline, CDR1 SGHNT and CDR2 YYREEE (reference sequence). Time point reported: sample taken at primary tumor resection. Unsorted whole RNA of tumor, nontumor lung or frozen PBMC was sequenced. In its sample, this clonotype was seen many times. The antigen is undetermined. In the library, each TCR cDNA molecule bore its own unique molecular identifier. TCRdb called the 5' RACE reads again in MiXCR, with one record for every CDR3 protein. The sample shows some 7,000 distinct CDR3 sequences, about 3.4% of them seen only once.

V is TRBV5-4 and J is TRBJ1-4; D unresolved. Sequences were derived from lung tumor tissue, sampled at surgery. The TCR sequence derives from a male donor with early-stage non-small cell lung cancer. CDR3 residues: CASSLRSGTNEKLFF. Written as DNA, the CDR3 is TGTGCCAGCAGCTTGCGGTCTGGGACTAATGAAAAACTGTTTTTT.